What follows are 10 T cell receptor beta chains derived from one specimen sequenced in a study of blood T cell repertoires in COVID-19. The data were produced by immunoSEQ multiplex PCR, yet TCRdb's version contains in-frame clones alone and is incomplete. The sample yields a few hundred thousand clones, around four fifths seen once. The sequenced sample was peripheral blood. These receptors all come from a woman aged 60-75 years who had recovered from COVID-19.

This CDR3 is CASTLGQGYEQYF. The CDR3 DNA reads as TGTGCCAGCACCCTCGGACAGGGGTACGAGCAGTACTTC. The chain recombines TRBV27 with TRBJ2-7; 9 bases agree with TRBD1. After removal of 7 bases from V and 4 bases from J, the junction contained 5 bases not matched to a gene. The CDR3 is made up of 13 amino acids. Per germline, CDR1 MNHEY and CDR2 SMNVEV (reference sequence).

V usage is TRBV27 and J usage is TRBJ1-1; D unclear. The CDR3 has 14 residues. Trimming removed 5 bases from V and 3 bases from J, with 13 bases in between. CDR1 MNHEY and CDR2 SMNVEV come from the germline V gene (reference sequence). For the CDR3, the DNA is TGTGCCAGCAGTACCACGGGGAGGTACACTGAAGCTTTCTTT. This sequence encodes CASSTTGRYTEAFF.

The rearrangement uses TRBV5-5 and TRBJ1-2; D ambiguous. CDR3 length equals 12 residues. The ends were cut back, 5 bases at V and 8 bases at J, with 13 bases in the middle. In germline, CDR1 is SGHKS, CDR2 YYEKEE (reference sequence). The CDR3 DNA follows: TGTGCCAGCAGTTTCCGTTCAGGAGGCTACACCTTC. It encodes CASSFRSGGYTF.

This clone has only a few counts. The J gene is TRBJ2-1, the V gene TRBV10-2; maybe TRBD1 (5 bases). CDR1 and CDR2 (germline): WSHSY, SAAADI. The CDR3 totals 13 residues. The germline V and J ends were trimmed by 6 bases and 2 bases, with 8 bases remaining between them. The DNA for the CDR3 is TGCGCCAGCAGGGAGACAGCCTACAATGAGCAGTTCTTC. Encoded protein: CASRETAYNEQFF.

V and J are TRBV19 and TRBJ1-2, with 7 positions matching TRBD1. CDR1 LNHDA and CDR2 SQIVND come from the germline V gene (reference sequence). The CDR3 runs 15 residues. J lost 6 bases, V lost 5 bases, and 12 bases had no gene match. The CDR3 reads CASSRQRGGKDGYTF. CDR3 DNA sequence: TGTGCCAGTAGTCGACAGAGAGGGGGCAAGGATGGCTACACCTTC.

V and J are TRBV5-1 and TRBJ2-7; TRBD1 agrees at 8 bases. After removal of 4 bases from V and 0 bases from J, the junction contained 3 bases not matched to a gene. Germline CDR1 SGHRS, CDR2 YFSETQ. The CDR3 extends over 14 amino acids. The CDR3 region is CASSPTGGSYEQYF. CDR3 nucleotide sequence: TGCGCCAGCAGCCCAACAGGGGGCTCCTACGAGCAGTACTTC.

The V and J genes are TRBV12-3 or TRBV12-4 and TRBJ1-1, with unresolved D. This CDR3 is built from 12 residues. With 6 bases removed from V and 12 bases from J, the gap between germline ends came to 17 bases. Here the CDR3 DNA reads TGTGCCAGCAGCTTCTGGACTGCCGATTCTTTCTTT. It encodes CASSFWTADSFF.

CDR3: CASHPAQQGLEGYTF. CDR3 sequence (DNA): TGTGCCAGCCACCCTGCACAACAGGGCTTGGAAGGCTACACCTTC. The genes are TRBV7-9 and TRBJ1-2, with D tentatively TRBD1 (6 bases). Germline-derived CDR1 and CDR2 are SEHNR and FQNEAQ (reference sequence). The CDR3 contains 15 residues. With 8 bases removed from V and 8 bases from J, the gap between germline ends came to 24 bases. The full variable domain, with the rest looked up from reference TRBV7-9 and TRBJ1-2, is DTGVSQNPRHKITKRGQNVTFRCDPISEHNRLYWYRQTLGQGPEFLTYFQNEAQLEKSRLLSDRFSAERPKGSFSTLEIQRTEQGDSAMYLCASHPAQQGLEGYTFGSGTRLTVV.

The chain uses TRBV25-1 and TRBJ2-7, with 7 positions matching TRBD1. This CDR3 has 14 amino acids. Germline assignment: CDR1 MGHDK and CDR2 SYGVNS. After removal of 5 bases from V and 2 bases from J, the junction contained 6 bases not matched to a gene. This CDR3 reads CASSYGTGAYEQYF. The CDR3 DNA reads TGTGCCAGCAGTTATGGTACAGGGGCCTACGAGCAGTACTTC.

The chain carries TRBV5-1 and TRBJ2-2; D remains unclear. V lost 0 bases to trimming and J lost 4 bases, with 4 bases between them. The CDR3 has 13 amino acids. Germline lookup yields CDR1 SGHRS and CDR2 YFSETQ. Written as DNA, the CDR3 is TGCGCCAGCAGCTTGGTGAGCACCGGGGAGCTGTTTTTT. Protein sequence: CASSLVSTGELFF.